This record concerns one T cell receptor (beta chain) sequence. This clonotype showed up just a few times. The antigen it recognizes is unknown. Base quality data are lacking; no much larger clone is found one base away. The data originate from a study of T-cell memory formation after mild COVID-19 (dated by TCRdb to 2020 to 2023). For the wider study: Most TCR sequence clusters were specific to one of the two donors. T-cell clones expanding and contracting after mild COVID-19 in a couple of donors were tracked by longitudinal TCRalpha and TCRbeta repertoire sequencing. Two young, previously healthy adult volunteers made up the cohort, one male and one female.

V sheds 6 bases and J sheds 2 bases, leaving 16 bases between their ends. Taken from cysteine to phenylalanine, the CDR3 has 16 residues. Only the CDR3 portion is preserved as DNA: 48 bases, with reading frame beginning at the first base. As encoded in the germline V gene, CDR1 is SGHVS while CDR2 is FNYEAQ. Ficoll-Paque density gradient centrifugation was used to isolate PBMCs. Sequencing was carried out with an Illumina NovaSeq 6000. TCRalpha and TCRbeta cDNA libraries were constructed by 5'RACE with constant-segment primers, with sample barcodes and unique molecular identifiers being introduced. Trizol reagent was used to extract RNA from every sample. Library amplification was performed in two PCR steps, and a second sample barcode and Illumina TruSeq adapters were introduced in the second step. Sequencing of libraries was performed on an Illumina NovaSeq with 2 x 150 bp paired-end reads. The study's processing was this. With migec v1.2.7, reads were demultiplexed and then collapsed into UMI-guided consensus sequences. With mixcr v2.1.11, UMI consensuses were aligned to TRA and TRB V and J templates and assembled into clonotypes. Expanded or contracted clonotypes were those called significant by both edgeR and NoisET, with noise models trained on biological replicates. For edgeR calls, the thresholds were a false discovery rate-adjusted p below 0.01 and a log2 fold-change of 1. As an exploratory analysis of dynamics, max-normalized trajectories of the 1000 most abundant clonotypes were examined by PCA with hierarchical clustering. The CD4 or CD8 phenotype of responding clones was assigned using the separately sequenced CD4+ and CD8+ repertoires. The raw public reads went through TCRdb reprocessing: fastp at Q25, MiXCR clone calling, in-frame beta chains kept. Rows are unified per CDR3 protein, each entry keeping the most common DNA and genes. In this record, the V and J calls reflect TCRdb's handling and not the investigators' own analysis. Counted in this sample were 450,000 to 650,000 distinct CDR3 sequences; roughly 22% of them appeared once. Of the sample, around 13% falls within the top ten clones.

The study at large found these results: Clones that contracted from day 15 to 85 showed balanced CD4/CD8 phenotypes, whereas a second wave of clones that expanded from day 15 to 37 leaned towards CD4+. Only a couple of mild cases were covered by the study, and larger cohorts that include severe cases with pre-infection samples were considered necessary. Contracting CD4+ clones were found mainly in CM and EM memory subsets, while CD8+ clones were enriched in EMRA. Some responding clones were detected in pre-infection memory, which suggested that pre-existing cross-reactive memory T cells had joined the SARS-CoV-2 response. SARS-CoV-2 specificity was not confirmed for the second-wave clones peaking on day 37.

The chain couples TRBV7-6 to TRBJ1-4, with the identity of the D gene unclear. The sequencing input was PBMCs or a T cell subset sorted from them (not recorded which). The TCR sequence derives from an adult woman who had mild COVID-19 (a few samples of this study predate the infection). The sample titles of this study are shuffled in the database, so cell type and time point are left out; the donor was told from shared clones. In nucleotides, the sequence is TGTGCCAGCAGTCCAACAGTCGGGCCGACTAATGAAAAACTGTTTTTT. It codes for CASSPTVGPTNEKLFF.